This is a list of T cell receptor beta chains from one sample in a study of human T cells and chemical hapten exposure. Each CDR3 protein is one row after TCRdb ran MiXCR on the RACE reads. The sample consists of around 65,000 distinct CDR3 sequences, around 6.5% of them appearing once. The sample was whole blood. These receptor sequences come from a female donor in good health. Some clones in this sample may be carry-over from other donors' samples. Both conserved end residues are part of each CDR3. The D gene is left open where the match is weak. For some rows the clone size is stated as once, few or many, or as a class when expanded; others skip it.

many,TRBJ2-3,TRBV5-1,TRBD1,CASSLELRGQGADTQYF,TGCGCCAGCAGCTTGGAGCTGCGTGGACAGGGGGCAGATACGCAGTATTTT
many,TRBJ2-3,TRBV5-1,TRBD2,CASSGDSGRAGDTQYF,TGCGCCAGCAGCGGGGATAGCGGGAGGGCCGGAGATACGCAGTATTTT
few,TRBJ1-1,TRBV12-3/TRBV12-4,NA,CASSLSVRTEAFF,TGTGCCAGCAGTTTATCGGTAAGGACTGAAGCTTTCTTT
many,TRBJ2-6,TRBV2,NA,CASSEERASGANVLTF,TGTGCCAGCAGTGAAGAAAGGGCCTCTGGGGCCAACGTCCTGACTTTC
NA,TRBJ1-1,TRBV30,NA,CAWSHRGQNTEAFF,TGTGCCTGGAGCCACCGGGGGCAGAACACTGAAGCTTTCTTT
few,TRBJ2-7,TRBV27,TRBD1,CASSFVRDRYEQYF,TGTGCCAGCAGTTTTGTCCGGGACAGATACGAGCAGTACTTC
few,TRBJ2-2,TRBV11-1,NA,CASSPPPGTGASVPGELFF,TGTGCCAGCAGCCCCCCCCCCGGGACCGGAGCTAGCGTCCCCGGGGAGCTGTTTTTT
NA,TRBJ2-3,TRBV29-1,TRBD2,CSVEWTSGAGGDTQYF,TGCAGCGTTGAATGGACTAGCGGGGCGGGAGGGGATACGCAGTATTTT
few,TRBJ2-3,TRBV12-3/TRBV12-4,NA,CASSPVVGVNTDTQYF,TGTGCCAGCAGCCCTGTGGTGGGAGTGAACACAGATACGCAGTATTTT
many,TRBJ1-3,TRBV30,TRBD1,CAWSGTGLIFSGNTIYF,TGTGCCTGGAGTGGGACAGGGCTCATTTTCTCTGGAAACACCATATATTTT
few,TRBJ2-5,TRBV4-1,NA,CASSQEFMTGVRGTQYF,TGCGCCAGCAGCCAAGAATTCATGACCGGGGTACGCGGGACCCAGTACTTC
many,TRBJ1-1,TRBV6-6,NA,CASRETGVAEAFF,TGTGCCAGCAGGGAGACAGGCGTCGCTGAAGCTTTCTTT
NA,TRBJ2-5,TRBV2,NA,CASSPPTGSQETQYF,TGTGCCAGCAGCCCCCCAACAGGGAGCCAAGAGACCCAGTACTTC
few,TRBJ1-2,TRBV19,NA,CASSIARENDGYTF,TGTGCCAGTAGTATAGCCCGGGAAAATGATGGCTACACCTTC
many,TRBJ1-5,TRBV12-3/TRBV12-4,NA,CASSLRGTANQPQHF,TGTGCCAGCAGTTTAAGGGGTACGGCGAATCAGCCCCAGCATTTT
many,TRBJ1-1,TRBV7-8,TRBD1,CASSLRTGKFSDTEAFF,TGTGCCAGCAGCTTAAGGACAGGGAAGTTCTCGGACACTGAAGCTTTCTTT
many,TRBJ1-5,TRBV2,NA,CASRDTPDQPQHF,TGTGCCAGCAGGGACACTCCGGATCAGCCCCAGCATTTT
many,TRBJ2-5,TRBV28,TRBD2,CASRRPGGQETQYF,TGTGCCAGCAGGCGACCGGGGGGGCAGGAGACCCAGTACTTC
many,TRBJ2-5,TRBV28,TRBD1,CASSPNPDRVTETQYF,TGTGCCAGCAGTCCAAACCCGGACAGGGTCACGGAGACCCAGTACTTC
few,TRBJ2-3,TRBV12-3/TRBV12-4,NA,CASSFFRETDTQYF,TGTGCCAGCAGTTTTTTCCGGGAAACAGATACGCAGTATTTT
many,TRBJ2-6,TRBV28,NA,CASRGASGANVLTF,TGTGCCAGCAGGGGAGCCTCTGGGGCCAACGTCCTGACTTTC
many,TRBJ2-2,TRBV6-2/TRBV6-3,TRBD1,CASRPGQGHTGELFF,TGTGCCAGCAGACCCGGACAGGGCCACACCGGGGAGCTGTTTTTT
NA,TRBJ2-3,TRBV3-1,NA,CASSHRGQGTDTQYF,TGTGCCAGCAGCCACCGGGGGCAGGGCACAGATACGCAGTATTTT
many,TRBJ2-3,TRBV6-2/TRBV6-3,NA,CASSYVTADTQYF,TGTGCCAGCAGTTACGTGACGGCAGATACGCAGTATTTT
few,TRBJ2-3,TRBV20-1,TRBD2,CSAQGGLVSDTQYF,TGCAGTGCTCAAGGGGGACTAGTATCAGATACGCAGTATTTT
many,TRBJ1-4,TRBV6-1,NA,CASSFQRTGAEKLFF,TGTGCCAGCAGTTTCCAAAGGACGGGTGCTGAAAAACTGTTTTTT
many,TRBJ2-5,TRBV6-6,TRBD1,CASSYSPGDRVGRTQYF,TGTGCCAGCAGTTACTCCCCCGGGGACAGGGTTGGTAGGACCCAGTACTTC
NA,TRBJ2-3,TRBV11-2,TRBD2,CASSLERVSGRSWDTQYF,TGTGCCAGCAGCTTAGAACGCGTTAGCGGGAGAAGTTGGGATACGCAGTATTTT
many,TRBJ2-1,TRBV2,TRBD1,CASSGTGGRWGQFF,TGTGCCAGTTCCGGGACAGGGGGCCGGTGGGGGCAGTTCTTC
few,TRBJ1-6,TRBV20-1,TRBD1,CSARDRGSSPLNF,TGCAGTGCTAGGGACAGGGGCAGTTCACCCCTCAACTTT
many,TRBJ1-6,TRBV5-6,TRBD1,CASSLRGTVELGSPLHF,TGTGCCAGCAGCTTGCGAGGGACAGTGGAACTGGGGTCACCCCTCCACTTT